A single sample is the source of the 30 T cell receptor beta chains below, sequenced in a study of blood T cell repertoires in COVID-19. TCRdb's copy holds only in-frame clones and misses some; the assay was immunoSEQ multiplex PCR. The table has approximately 380,000 clones, 88% seen once. The sample was PBMCs or T cells enriched from blood (not recorded which). These receptors all stem from a woman aged 18-30 years who had recovered from COVID-19.

V usage is TRBV7-6 and J usage is TRBJ1-1; D gene uncertain. CDR3 length: 17 residues. Trimming pared 5 bases from V and 4 bases from J, leaving 23 bases between. Germline assignment: CDR1 SGHVS and CDR2 FNYEAQ. CDR3 nucleotide sequence: TGTGCCAGCAGCCGTAGAACCCCGGGGAGTCAGGTCACTGAAGCTTTCTTT. The encoded protein is CASSRRTPGSQVTEAFF.

V gene TRBV18 combines with J gene TRBJ1-2; D remains unclear. The CDR3 is 14 residues long. CDR1 and CDR2 from the germline V gene are KGHSH and LQKENI. The V end lost 2 bases, the J end lost 1 base, and 8 bases lay between the germline ends. The CDR3 sequence: CASSPERDNYGYTF. The CDR3 DNA reads as TGTGCCAGCTCACCAGAGAGGGATAACTATGGCTACACCTTC.

J is TRBJ2-3 and V is TRBV11-2; 7 nucleotides line up with TRBD2. In germline, CDR1 is SGHAT, CDR2 FQNNGV. There are 15 residues in the CDR3. V was pared by 3 bases and J by 6 bases, with 9 bases of the junction left unmatched. In nucleotides, the CDR3 is TGTGCCAGCAGCTTTAGCGGGCCGGGTTCGGATACGCAGTATTTT. The encoded protein is CASSFSGPGSDTQYF. Full variable domain (remainder filled in from reference TRBV11-2 and TRBJ2-3): EAGVAQSPRYKIIEKRQSVAFWCNPISGHATLYWYQQILGQGPKLLIQFQNNGVVDDSQLPKDRFSAERLKGVDSTLKIQPAKLEDSAVYLCASSFSGPGSDTQYFGPGTRLTVL.

V and J are TRBV7-2 and TRBJ2-5, with 11 nucleotides matching TRBD2. The CDR3 is 19 residues long. The V gene's germline CDR1 is SGHTA and CDR2 FQGNSA. Trimming at V came to 4 bases and at J to 6 bases, leaving 19 bases not matched to a gene. DNA for the CDR3: TGTGCCAGCAGCTCTCCATTCCCTATAGCGGGGGGGCCCGTTCAGACCCAGTACTTC. Amino acids: CASSSPFPIAGGPVQTQYF.

J is TRBJ1-2 and V is TRBV3-1 (or the pseudogene TRBV3-2), with D unresolved. The V and J ends lost 4 bases and 3 bases respectively, with 15 bases between them. The CDR3 runs to 15 residues. CDR1 and CDR2 from the germline V gene are LGHDT and YNNKEL (reference sequence). In DNA form, the CDR3 reads TGTGCCAGCAGCCTAAGCGTGCGGGCGGACTATGGCTACACCTTC. Protein: CASSLSVRADYGYTF.

V and J are TRBV30 and TRBJ2-7; no reliable D call. Germline CDR1 reads GTSNPN; CDR2 reads SVGIG (reference sequence). Trimming shortened V by 4 bases and J by 6 bases, and 13 bases separated the two germline ends. This CDR3 spans 12 amino acids. CDR3 sequence: CAWTRTSGEQYF. CDR3 coding DNA: TGTGCCTGGACTCGTACTTCAGGCGAGCAGTACTTC.

This sequence joins TRBV10-3 and TRBJ2-2; 9 nucleotides align to TRBD1. The germline gives CDR1 ENHRY, CDR2 SYGVKD. The CDR3 length is 13 residues. V was clipped by 6 bases and J by 5 bases; unmatched bases: 1. The CDR3, as DNA: TGTGCCATCAGGACAGGGGGTACCGGGGAGCTGTTTTTT. Its translation: CAIRTGGTGELFF.

The V call is TRBV19, the J call TRBJ1-5; 7 bases align to TRBD1. The V gene's germline CDR1 is LNHDA and CDR2 SQIVND (reference sequence). The V and J ends lost 5 bases and 6 bases, in that order; junction bases with no gene match: 4. The CDR3 extends over 13 amino acids. CDR3 protein: CASSVAGGQPQHF. Written as DNA, the CDR3 is TGTGCCAGTAGTGTGGCAGGGGGTCAGCCCCAGCATTTT.

The V gene is TRBV30, the J gene TRBJ2-1; D is undetermined. The V end lost 0 bases, the J end lost 10 bases, and 10 bases lay between the germline ends. Germline CDR1 reads GTSNPN; CDR2 reads SVGIG (reference sequence). This CDR3 is built from 12 residues. The CDR3 region is CAWSVRGLEQFF. CDR3 nucleotides: TGTGCCTGGAGTGTACGCGGTTTAGAGCAGTTCTTC. Supplemented by reference TRBV30 and TRBJ2-1, the full variable domain reads SQTIHQWPATLVQPVGSPLSLECTVEGTSNPNLYWYRQAAGRGLQLLFYSVGIGQISSEVPQNLSASRPQDRQFILSSKKLLLSDSGFYLCAWSVRGLEQFFGPGTRLTVL.

This chain uses TRBV5-6 with TRBJ1-2; D is perhaps TRBD1 (6 bases). Trimming stripped 0 bases from V and 3 bases from J, with 9 bases between. Germline values: CDR1 SGHDT, CDR2 YYEEEE. The CDR3 runs 14 residues. CDR3 DNA: TGTGCCAGCAGCTTGGGGACAGAGTACTATGGCTACACCTTC. Translating gives CASSLGTEYYGYTF.

The chain combines TRBV11-2 with TRBJ1-2, with D possibly matching TRBD1 (5 bases). There are 15 residues in the CDR3. Trimming left V 4 bases short and J 4 bases short, with 16 bases between. From germline, CDR1 is SGHAT and CDR2 FQNNGV. CDR3 sequence reads: CASSSQGAPSYGYTF. CDR3 nucleotides: TGTGCCAGCAGCTCCCAAGGGGCGCCTTCCTATGGCTACACCTTC.

This sequence joins TRBV9 and TRBJ1-1; D ambiguous. The CDR3 sequence is 13 residues long. Trimming stripped 0 bases from V and 4 bases from J, with 7 bases between. Germline V CDR1 and CDR2: SGDLS, YYNGEE. CDR3 in amino acids: CASSVEYGTEAFF. CDR3 nucleotide sequence: TGTGCCAGCAGCGTAGAGTACGGCACTGAAGCTTTCTTT.

V gene TRBV19 combines with J gene TRBJ1-2; 7 bases are shared with TRBD1. Germline V gene lookup returns CDR1 LNHDA and CDR2 SQIVND (reference sequence). The CDR3 sequence is 15 residues long. J gave up 6 bases and V 5 bases, and 12 bases lay outside the gene matches. CDR3 residues: CASSSLGFQGDGYTF. Written as DNA, the CDR3 is TGTGCCAGTAGTTCCCTCGGCTTCCAGGGGGATGGCTACACCTTC.

The rearrangement links TRBV5-5 to TRBJ2-7; TRBD1 matches at 7 bases. CDR1 and CDR2 (germline): SGHKS, YYEKEE (reference sequence). After removal of 2 bases from V and 5 bases from J, the junction contained 7 bases not matched to a gene. The CDR3 is 14 residues long. Written as DNA, the CDR3 is TGTGCCAGCAGCTTCCACAGGGGAATTAACGAGCAGTACTTC. As protein: CASSFHRGINEQYF.

The chain joins TRBV7-2 to TRBJ1-3; TRBD1 matches at 8 bases. The ends lost 5 bases at V and 4 bases at J; junction bases unmatched: 7. CDR1 and CDR2 (germline): SGHTA, FQGNSA. CDR3 length: 15 residues. CDR3 sequence (DNA): TGTGCCAGCAGCCCCCGCGGGACAGGAGGAAACACCATATATTTT. It encodes CASSPRGTGGNTIYF.

The V and J genes are TRBV30 and TRBJ1-5, with 7 bases identical to TRBD1. Unmatched junction bases numbered 18, after V lost 0 bases and J lost 4 bases. The CDR3 has 19 amino acids. Germline V lookup: CDR1 GTSNPN, CDR2 SVGIG (reference sequence). The CDR3 region has the DNA TGTGCCTGGAGTGTACCCACCCTTTACAGGGGAACTTTTAATCAGCCCCAGCATTTT. Translation gives CAWSVPTLYRGTFNQPQHF.

This clone was counted a single time. CDR3 nucleotides: TGCGCCAGCGGGAGGGGACAGGCCGCTGAAGCTTTCTTT. Protein product: CASGRGQAAEAFF. This chain connects TRBV5-1 to TRBJ1-1; 8 positions agree with TRBD1. The CDR3 has 13 amino acids. Losses at the gene ends were 7 bases for V and 6 bases for J; bases not matched to a gene: 8. Germline V gene data show CDR1 as SGHRS and CDR2 as YFSETQ.

This clone turned up a few times. This chain connects TRBV21-1 to TRBJ1-4; the table assigns TRBD1, which was not confirmed against the DNA. TRBV21-1 is a listed pseudogene. The CDR3 loop spans 21 amino acids. CDR3 amino acids: CASSKKAWIPGQGPENEKLFF. CDR3 DNA: TGTGCCAGCAGCAAAAAAGCGTGGATACCGGGACAGGGCCCCGAAAATGAAAAACTGTTTTTT.

A single count supports this clone. V is TRBV24-1 and J is TRBJ2-5; a possible D gene is TRBD2 (5 bases). Trimming pared 4 bases from V and 7 bases from J, leaving 15 bases between. CDR3 size: 14 residues. Germline values: CDR1 KGHDR, CDR2 SFDVKD. DNA for the CDR3: TGTGCCACCAGTGAAGGGTCTAGCAGTGGGACCCAGTACTTC. It is translated as CATSEGSSSGTQYF.

This sequence joins TRBV10-3 and TRBJ1-5; perhaps TRBD1 as D (5 bases). Germline lookup yields CDR1 ENHRY and CDR2 SYGVKD. Trimming took 4 bases from V and 0 from J, leaving 13 bases between them. The CDR3 runs to 16 residues. CDR3 sequence: CAISVGAPYSNQPQHF. The CDR3 nucleotides read TGTGCCATCAGTGTTGGGGCTCCCTATAGCAATCAGCCCCAGCATTTT.

The rearrangement joins TRBV19 to TRBJ1-2; D unclear. This CDR3 comprises 12 residues. The V and J ends lost 0 bases and 7 bases respectively, with 6 bases between them. Per the germline V gene, CDR1 is LNHDA and CDR2 is SQIVND (reference sequence). In nucleotides, the CDR3 is TGTGCCAGTAGTATAGAACCGCGTGGCTACACCTTC. Translation gives CASSIEPRGYTF. The whole variable domain, filled in from reference TRBV19 and TRBJ1-2, reads DGGITQSPKYLFRKEGQNVTLSCEQNLNHDAMYWYRQDPGQGLRLIYYSQIVNDFQKGDIAEGYSVSREKKESFPLTVTSAQKNPTAFYLCASSIEPRGYTFGSGTRLTVV.

The CDR3 coding sequence is TGTGCCAGCAGCGCCGCAGGGGGCCTGATCGTC. Its translation: CASSAAGGLIV. The chain uses TRBV6-5 and TRBJ2-7; 8 bases fit TRBD1. The CDR3 is 11 residues long. Germline loops: CDR1 MNHEY, CDR2 SVGAGI.

CDR3 sequence: CSGTGPLTYNEQFF. CDR3 DNA sequence: TGCAGCGGGACAGGGCCCCTAACCTACAATGAGCAGTTCTTC. J is TRBJ2-1 and V is TRBV29-1; TRBD1 matches at 8 bases. CDR3 size: 14 residues. J lost 2 bases, V lost 7 bases, and 7 bases had no gene match. Germline loops: CDR1 SQVTM, CDR2 ANQGSEA.

V and J are TRBV6-5 and TRBJ2-7; D might be TRBD2 (5 bases). The germline V gene has CDR1 MNHEY and CDR2 SVGAGI. V was cut by 10 bases and J by 8 bases, with 15 bases left in between. CDR3 size: 11 residues. CDR3 bases: TGTGCCACCCAGGCCGTCGGGAAGCAGTACTTC. It translates to CATQAVGKQYF.

V usage is TRBV19 and J usage is TRBJ1-1; unclear D gene. V lost 3 bases and J 5 bases, leaving 13 bases between the germline ends. CDR3 length: 14 amino acids. The germline gives CDR1 LNHDA, CDR2 SQIVND (reference sequence). The CDR3: CASSITRIQTEAFF. The DNA of the CDR3 is TGTGCCAGTAGTATCACCCGGATACAGACTGAAGCTTTCTTT.

The rearrangement uses TRBV18 and TRBJ1-1; D gene unclear. CDR3 length: 15 residues. CDR1 and CDR2 from the germline V gene are KGHSH and LQKENI. Trimming cost V 0 bases and J 0 bases, with 8 bases left between them. The DNA of the CDR3 is TGTGCCAGCTCACCACCGACACCCATGAACACTGAAGCTTTCTTT. It yields the protein CASSPPTPMNTEAFF.

The rearrangement links TRBV9 to TRBJ1-3; D is undetermined. The germline CDR1 and CDR2 sequences are SGDLS and YYNGEE. The CDR3 runs 16 residues. The germline V and J ends were trimmed by 4 bases and 3 bases, with 17 bases remaining between them. The CDR3 reads CASSFERLVGGNTIYF. Here the CDR3 DNA reads TGTGCCAGCAGCTTTGAGCGACTTGTAGGTGGAAACACCATATATTTT.

The chain combines TRBV10-3 with TRBJ1-3; possibly TRBD1 for D (6 bases). The CDR3 extends over 15 amino acids. V lost 6 bases and J 1 base, leaving 13 bases between the germline ends. Germline V gene data show CDR1 as ENHRY and CDR2 as SYGVKD. The CDR3, as DNA: TGTGCCATCAGGTCTGACAGGCTGTCTGGAAACACCATATATTTT. It specifies CAIRSDRLSGNTIYF.

CDR3 region: CASSLRGFQPQHF. The CDR3 DNA follows: TGTGCCAGCAGTTTAAGGGGGTTTCAGCCCCAGCATTTT. V usage is TRBV12-3 or TRBV12-4 and J usage is TRBJ1-5; maybe TRBD1 (6 bases). This CDR3 spans 13 amino acids. The V and J ends lost 2 bases and 6 bases respectively, with 8 bases between them.

In nucleotides, the CDR3 is TGCGCCAGCAGCCAAGGGACAGTCCCTGAAGCTTTCTTT. This gives the protein CASSQGTVPEAFF. This chain connects TRBV4-1 to TRBJ1-1; D possibly corresponds to TRBD1 (6 bases). Between the trimmed V and J ends, which lost 1 base and 6 bases, there was a span of 9 bases. The germline CDR1 and CDR2 sequences are MGHRA and YSYEKL. This CDR3 is 13 amino acids long.